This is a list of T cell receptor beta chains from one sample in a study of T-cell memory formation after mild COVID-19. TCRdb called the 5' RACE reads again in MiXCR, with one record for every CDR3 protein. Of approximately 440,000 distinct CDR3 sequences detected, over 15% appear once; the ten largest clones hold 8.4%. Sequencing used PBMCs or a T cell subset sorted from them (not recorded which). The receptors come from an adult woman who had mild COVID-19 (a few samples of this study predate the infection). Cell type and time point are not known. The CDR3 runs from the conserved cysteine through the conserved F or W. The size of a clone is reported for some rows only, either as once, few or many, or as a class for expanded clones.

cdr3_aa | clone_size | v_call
CASSNDVGYGQFF | - | TRBV6-2/TRBV6-3
CASSEGNSGSYEQYF | - | TRBV25-1
CASTPEEAGVNTGELFF | few | TRBV6-5
CASSQAGGNEQYF | - | TRBV4-2
CASSQYTGGEAFF | - | TRBV3-1
CAWSVYGPNYGYTF | few | TRBV30
CSASAGGDTEAFF | - | TRBV20-1
CSVKTGKETQYF | - | TRBV20-1
CAKPEGTGTYGYTF | - | TRBV2
CSARGITSTEAFF | - | TRBV20-1
CSASGRNHNEQFF | few | TRBV20-1
CASSHGGRGRGETQYF | many | TRBV9
CSARDRVRPRNEQFF | - | TRBV20-1
CASSLRSLHTEAFF | - | TRBV5-6
CASSLEVVNEQFF | few | TRBV5-5
CAINDDASYEQYF | - | TRBV10-3
CASSLSKLADTQYF | few | TRBV7-8
CASSIGVLETQYF | - | TRBV7-9
CASSPRDSVEETQYF | few | TRBV3-1
CAWSSGLLNTGELFF | - | TRBV30
CASRRDRGFKFTEAFF | few | TRBV6-5
CASRLTVSNYGYTF | - | TRBV6-5
CASSPTGEQPQHF | - | TRBV7-2
CASSLYGGSNTEAFF | - | TRBV5-1
CASSPGGGWPDTQYF | - | TRBV12-3/TRBV12-4
CSAQRGGIADTQYF | - | TRBV20-1
CASSLKVPATRGGYTF | many | TRBV5-5
CASSSLAGVYNEQFF | - | TRBV7-9
CASSRLQGRVDTF | few | TRBV3-1
CSAPHSGNTDTQYF | few | TRBV20-1
CASSLDTASEQYF | - | TRBV5-6
CASSRNRDNEQFF | - | TRBV7-2
CAISDRLTEQYF | - | TRBV10-3
CASSRDRVSNQPQHF | few | TRBV7-2
CASRPRQDPNTEAFF | few | TRBV4-1
CASSVLTGNTEAFF | few | TRBV27
CSVRPSSYEQYF | few | TRBV20-1
CATRAGQGKPQHF | - | TRBV6-5
CASSVGTGAHEQYF | - | TRBV9
CASSPQGQEAFF | - | TRBV18
CASSPIRGAKGSPLHF | - | TRBV27
CASSRTSGSRNEQFF | few | TRBV3-1